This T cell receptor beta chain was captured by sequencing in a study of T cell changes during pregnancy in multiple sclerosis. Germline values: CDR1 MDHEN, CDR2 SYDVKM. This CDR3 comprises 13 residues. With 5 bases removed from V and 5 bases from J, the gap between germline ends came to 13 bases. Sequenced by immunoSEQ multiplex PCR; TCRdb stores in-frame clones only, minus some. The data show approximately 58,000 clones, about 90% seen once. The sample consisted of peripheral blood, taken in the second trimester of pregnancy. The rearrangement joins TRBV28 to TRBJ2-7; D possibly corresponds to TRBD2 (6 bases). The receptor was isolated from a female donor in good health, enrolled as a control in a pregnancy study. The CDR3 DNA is TGTGCCAGCAGTCTGGGTGGGGGGAACGAGCAGTACTTC. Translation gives CASSLGGGNEQYF.